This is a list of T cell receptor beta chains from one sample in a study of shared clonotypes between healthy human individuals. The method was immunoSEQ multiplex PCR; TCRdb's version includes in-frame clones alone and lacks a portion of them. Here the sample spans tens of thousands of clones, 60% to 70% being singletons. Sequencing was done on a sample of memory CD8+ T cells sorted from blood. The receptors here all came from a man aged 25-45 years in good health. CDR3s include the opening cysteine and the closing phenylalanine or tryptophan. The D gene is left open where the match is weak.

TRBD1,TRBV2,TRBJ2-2,CASRAGTGISTGELFF
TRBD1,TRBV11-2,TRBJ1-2,CASSFGTGGEGYTF
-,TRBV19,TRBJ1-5,CASSANRVRQPQHF
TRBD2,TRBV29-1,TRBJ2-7,CSVDRTSSGEQYF
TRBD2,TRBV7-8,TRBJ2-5,CASSLGLAGLYF
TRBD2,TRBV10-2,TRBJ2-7,CASSESGSSYEQYF
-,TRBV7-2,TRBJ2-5,CASSLISGVQETQYF
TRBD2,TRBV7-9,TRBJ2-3,CASRDGTSGLSDTQYF
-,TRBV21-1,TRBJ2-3,CASSRMGVTGLAGEFPDTQYF
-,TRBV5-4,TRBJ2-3,CASSLGLDSTDTQYF
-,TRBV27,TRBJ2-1,CASSLVGFDGEQFF
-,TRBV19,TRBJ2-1,CASSSRSGRGEQFF
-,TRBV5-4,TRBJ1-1,CASSLDSAEAFF
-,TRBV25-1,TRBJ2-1,CASSEAGGYNEQFF
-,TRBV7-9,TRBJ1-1,CASRLPGNTEAFF
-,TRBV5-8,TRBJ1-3,CASSLAAPGPSGNTIYF
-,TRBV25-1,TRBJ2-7,CASAAGTYEQYF
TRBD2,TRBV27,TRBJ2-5,CASSLWGGLAGGPRETQYF
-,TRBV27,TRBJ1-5,CASSHYSNQPQHF
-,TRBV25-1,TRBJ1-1,CASRATGVEAFF
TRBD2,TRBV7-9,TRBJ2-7,CASSFPTSGSDEQYF
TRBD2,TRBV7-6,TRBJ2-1,CASSLVASGNEQFF
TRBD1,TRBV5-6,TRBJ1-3,CASRDRASGGNTIYF
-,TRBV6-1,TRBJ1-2,CASSEGVTRGYTF